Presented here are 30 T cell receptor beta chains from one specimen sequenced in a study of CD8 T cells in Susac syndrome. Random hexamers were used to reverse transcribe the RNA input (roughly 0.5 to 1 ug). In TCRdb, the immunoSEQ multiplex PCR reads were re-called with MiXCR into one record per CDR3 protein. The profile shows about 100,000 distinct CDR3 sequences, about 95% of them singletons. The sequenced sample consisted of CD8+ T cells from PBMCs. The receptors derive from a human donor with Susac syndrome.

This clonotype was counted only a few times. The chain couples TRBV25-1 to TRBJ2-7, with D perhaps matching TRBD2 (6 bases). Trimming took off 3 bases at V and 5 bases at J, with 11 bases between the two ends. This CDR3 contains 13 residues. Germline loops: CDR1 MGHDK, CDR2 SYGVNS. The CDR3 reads CASSDGGFDEQYF. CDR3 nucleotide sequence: TGTGCCAGCAGTGACGGGGGTTTCGACGAGCAGTACTTC.

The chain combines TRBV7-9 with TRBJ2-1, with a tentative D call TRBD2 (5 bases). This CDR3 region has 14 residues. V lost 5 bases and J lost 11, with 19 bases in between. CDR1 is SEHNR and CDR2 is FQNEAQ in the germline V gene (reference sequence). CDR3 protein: CASSPEGLRPKQFF. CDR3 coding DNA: TGTGCCAGCAGCCCCGAGGGCTTGCGGCCAAAGCAGTTCTTC.

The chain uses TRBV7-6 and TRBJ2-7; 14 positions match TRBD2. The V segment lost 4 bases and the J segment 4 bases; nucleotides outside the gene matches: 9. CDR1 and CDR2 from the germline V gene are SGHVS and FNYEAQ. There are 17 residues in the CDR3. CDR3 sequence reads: CASSSDAGTSGRYEQYF. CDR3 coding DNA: TGTGCCAGCAGCTCGGATGCCGGGACTAGCGGGAGATACGAGCAGTACTTC.

The CDR3 nucleotides read TGTGCCAGCAGCTTTCAGGGTTCAGATACGCAGTATTTT. Its protein is CASSFQGSDTQYF. The chain joins TRBV13 to TRBJ2-3; weak D call: TRBD1 (5 bases). Germline V gene data show CDR1 as PRHDT and CDR2 as FYEKMQ (reference sequence). CDR3 size: 13 residues. Trimming took off 3 bases at V and 4 bases at J, with 8 bases between the two ends.

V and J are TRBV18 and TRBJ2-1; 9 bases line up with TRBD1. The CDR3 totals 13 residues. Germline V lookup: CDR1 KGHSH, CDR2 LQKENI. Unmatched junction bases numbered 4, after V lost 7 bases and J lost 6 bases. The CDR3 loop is CASCRDRVNEQFF. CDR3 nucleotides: TGTGCCAGCTGCCGGGACAGGGTCAATGAGCAGTTCTTC.

The CDR3 DNA sequence: TGTGCCACCAGCAGAGAGCGCGGGATGGGCACCGGGGAGCTGTTTTTT. This sequence encodes CATSRERGMGTGELFF. The chain recombines TRBV15 with TRBJ2-2, with D perhaps TRBD2 (6 bases). Trimming took off 0 bases at V and 4 bases at J, with 12 bases between the two ends. The germline CDR1 and CDR2 sequences are LNHNV and YYDKDF (reference sequence). This CDR3 contains 16 residues. Supplemented by reference TRBV15 and TRBJ2-2, the full variable domain reads DAMVIQNPRYQVTQFGKPVTLSCSQTLNHNVMYWYQQKSSQAPKLLFHYYDKDFNNEADTPDNFQSRRPNTSFCFLDIRSPGLGDTAMYLCATSRERGMGTGELFFGEGSRLTVL.

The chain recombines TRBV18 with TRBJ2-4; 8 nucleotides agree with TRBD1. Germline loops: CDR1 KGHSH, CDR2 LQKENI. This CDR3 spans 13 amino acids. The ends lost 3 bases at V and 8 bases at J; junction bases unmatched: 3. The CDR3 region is CASSPGQDDIQYF. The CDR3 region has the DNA TGTGCCAGCTCACCGGGACAGGATGACATTCAGTACTTC. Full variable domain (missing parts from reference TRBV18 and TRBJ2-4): NAGVMQNPRHLVRRRGQEARLRCSPMKGHSHVYWYRQLPEEGLKFMVYLQKENIIDESGMPKERFSAEFPKEGPSILRIQQVVRGDSAAYFCASSPGQDDIQYFGAGTRLSVL.

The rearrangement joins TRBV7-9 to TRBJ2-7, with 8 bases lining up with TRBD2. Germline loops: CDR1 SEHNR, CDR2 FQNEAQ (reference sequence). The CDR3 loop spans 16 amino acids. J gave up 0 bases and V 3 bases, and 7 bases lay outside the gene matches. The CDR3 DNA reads TGTGCCAGCAGCTTCGCGGGGGGACCTATCTCCTACGAGCAGTACTTC. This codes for CASSFAGGPISYEQYF.

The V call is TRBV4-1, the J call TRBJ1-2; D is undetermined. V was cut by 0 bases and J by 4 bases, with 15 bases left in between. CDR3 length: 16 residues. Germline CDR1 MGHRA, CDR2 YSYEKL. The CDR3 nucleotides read TGCGCCAGCAGCCAAGATGACACCGAGAGCTTCTATGGCTACACCTTC. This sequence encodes CASSQDDTESFYGYTF.

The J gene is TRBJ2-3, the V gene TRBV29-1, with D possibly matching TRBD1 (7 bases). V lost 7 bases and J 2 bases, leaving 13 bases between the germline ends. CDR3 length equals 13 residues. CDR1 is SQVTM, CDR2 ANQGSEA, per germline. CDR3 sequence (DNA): TGCAGCGGAAGACAGGGACTCACAGATACGCAGTATTTT. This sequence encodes CSGRQGLTDTQYF.

The CDR3 spells CASSPQRDEQYF. The CDR3 DNA is TGTGCCAGCAGTCCCCAACGGGACGAGCAGTACTTC. This chain joins TRBV12-3 or TRBV12-4 and TRBJ2-7; D remains unclear. The CDR3 covers 12 residues. Trimming took off 5 bases at V and 5 bases at J, with 10 bases between the two ends.

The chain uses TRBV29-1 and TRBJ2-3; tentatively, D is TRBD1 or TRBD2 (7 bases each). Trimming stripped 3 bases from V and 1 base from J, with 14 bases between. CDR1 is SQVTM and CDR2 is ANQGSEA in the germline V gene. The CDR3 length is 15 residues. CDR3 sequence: CSVEKTGRGTDTQYF. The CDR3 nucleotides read TGCAGCGTTGAGAAGACAGGGAGGGGCACAGATACGCAGTATTTT.

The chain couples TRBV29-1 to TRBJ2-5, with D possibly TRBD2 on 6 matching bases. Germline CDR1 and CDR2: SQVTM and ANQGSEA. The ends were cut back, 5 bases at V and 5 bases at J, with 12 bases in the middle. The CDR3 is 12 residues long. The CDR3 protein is CSVSTSWETQYF. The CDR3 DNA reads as TGCAGCGTTTCGACTAGTTGGGAGACCCAGTACTTC. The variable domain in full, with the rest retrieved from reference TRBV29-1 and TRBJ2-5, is SAVISQKPSRDICQRGTSLTIQCQVDSQVTMMFWYRQQPGQSLTLIATANQGSEATYESGFVIDKFPISRPNLTFSTLTVSNMSPEDSSIYLCSVSTSWETQYFGPGTRLLVL.

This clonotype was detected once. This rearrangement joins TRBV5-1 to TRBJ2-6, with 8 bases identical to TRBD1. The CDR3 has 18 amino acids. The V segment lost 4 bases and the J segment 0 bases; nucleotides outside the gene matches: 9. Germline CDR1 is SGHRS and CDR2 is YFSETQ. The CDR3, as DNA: TGCGCCAGCAGCCAGAGACAGGGGTATCCCTCTGGGGCCAACGTCCTGACTTTC. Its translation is CASSQRQGYPSGANVLTF.

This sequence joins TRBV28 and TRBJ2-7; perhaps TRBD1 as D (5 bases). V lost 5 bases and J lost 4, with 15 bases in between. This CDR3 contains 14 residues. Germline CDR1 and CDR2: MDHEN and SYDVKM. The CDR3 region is CASSPLDTEYEQYF. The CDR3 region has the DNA TGTGCCAGCAGTCCGCTGGACACCGAATACGAGCAGTACTTC.

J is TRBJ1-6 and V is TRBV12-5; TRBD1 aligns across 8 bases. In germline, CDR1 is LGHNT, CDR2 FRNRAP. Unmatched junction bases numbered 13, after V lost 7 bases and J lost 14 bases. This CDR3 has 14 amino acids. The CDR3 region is CASVLQGDTNSLHF. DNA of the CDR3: TGTGCTAGTGTTTTACAGGGGGATACGAACTCCCTCCACTTT.

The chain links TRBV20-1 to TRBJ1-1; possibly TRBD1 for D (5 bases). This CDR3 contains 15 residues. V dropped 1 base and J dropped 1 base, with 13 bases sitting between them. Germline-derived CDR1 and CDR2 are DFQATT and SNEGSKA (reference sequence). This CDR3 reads CSARAGLWGNTEAFF. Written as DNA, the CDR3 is TGCAGTGCTAGAGCAGGGTTGTGGGGGAACACTGAAGCTTTCTTT.

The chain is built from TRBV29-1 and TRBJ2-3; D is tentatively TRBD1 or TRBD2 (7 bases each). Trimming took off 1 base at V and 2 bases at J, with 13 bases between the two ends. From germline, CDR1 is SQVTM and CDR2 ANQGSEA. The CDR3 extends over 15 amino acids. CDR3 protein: CSVEGGRGPTDTQYF. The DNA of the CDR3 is TGCAGCGTTGAAGGGGGGAGGGGGCCCACAGATACGCAGTATTTT.

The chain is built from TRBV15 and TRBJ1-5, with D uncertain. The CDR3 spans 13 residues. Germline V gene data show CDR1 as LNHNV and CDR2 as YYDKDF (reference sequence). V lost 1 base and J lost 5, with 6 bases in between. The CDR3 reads CATSRVPDQPQHF. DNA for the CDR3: TGTGCCACCAGCAGAGTGCCCGATCAGCCCCAGCATTTT. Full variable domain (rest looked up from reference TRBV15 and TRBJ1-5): DAMVIQNPRYQVTQFGKPVTLSCSQTLNHNVMYWYQQKSSQAPKLLFHYYDKDFNNEADTPDNFQSRRPNTSFCFLDIRSPGLGDTAMYLCATSRVPDQPQHFGDGTRLSIL.

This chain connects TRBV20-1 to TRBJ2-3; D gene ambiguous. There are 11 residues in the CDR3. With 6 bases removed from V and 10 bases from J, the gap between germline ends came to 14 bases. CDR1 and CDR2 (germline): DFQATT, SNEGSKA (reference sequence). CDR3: CSAGPQGPQYF. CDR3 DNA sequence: TGCAGTGCCGGGCCCCAAGGGCCGCAGTATTTT.

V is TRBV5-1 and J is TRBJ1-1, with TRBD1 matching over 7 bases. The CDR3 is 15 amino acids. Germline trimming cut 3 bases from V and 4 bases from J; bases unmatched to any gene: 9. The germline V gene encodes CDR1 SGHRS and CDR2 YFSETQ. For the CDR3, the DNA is TGCGCCAGCAGCTGGGGGACAGCGTCTAGCACTGAAGCTTTCTTT. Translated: CASSWGTASSTEAFF.

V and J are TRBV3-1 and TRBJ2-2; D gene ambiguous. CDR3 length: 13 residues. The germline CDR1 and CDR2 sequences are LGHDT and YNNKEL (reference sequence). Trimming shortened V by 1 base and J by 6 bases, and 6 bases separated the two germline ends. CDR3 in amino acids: CASSQVSSGELFF. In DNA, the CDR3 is TGTGCCAGCAGCCAAGTCAGTTCCGGGGAGCTGTTTTTT.

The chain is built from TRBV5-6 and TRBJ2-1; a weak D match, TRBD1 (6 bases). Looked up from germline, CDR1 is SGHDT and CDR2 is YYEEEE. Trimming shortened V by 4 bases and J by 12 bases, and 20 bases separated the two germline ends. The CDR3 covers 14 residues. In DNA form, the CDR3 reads TGTGCCAGCAGCGGACAGCCTCGGGCTGTCGGGCAGTTCTTC. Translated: CASSGQPRAVGQFF.

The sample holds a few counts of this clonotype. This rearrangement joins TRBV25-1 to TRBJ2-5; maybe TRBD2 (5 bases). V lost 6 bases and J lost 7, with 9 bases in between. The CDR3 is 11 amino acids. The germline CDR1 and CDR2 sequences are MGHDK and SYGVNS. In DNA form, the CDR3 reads TGTGCCAGCAGCTCCGAGGGGACCCAGTACTTC. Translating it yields CASSSEGTQYF. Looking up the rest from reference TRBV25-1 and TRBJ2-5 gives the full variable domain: EADIYQTPRYLVIGTGKKITLECSQTMGHDKMYWYQQDPGMELHLIHYSYGVNSTEKGDLSSESTVSRIRTEHFPLTLESARPSHTSQYLCASSSEGTQYFGPGTRLLVL.

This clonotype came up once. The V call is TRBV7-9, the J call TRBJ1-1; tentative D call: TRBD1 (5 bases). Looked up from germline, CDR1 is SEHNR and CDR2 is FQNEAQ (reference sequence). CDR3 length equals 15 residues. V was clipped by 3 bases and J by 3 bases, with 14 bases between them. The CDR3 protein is CASSLRGLGDTEAFF. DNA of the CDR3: TGTGCCAGCAGCTTGAGGGGCCTGGGGGACACTGAAGCTTTCTTT.

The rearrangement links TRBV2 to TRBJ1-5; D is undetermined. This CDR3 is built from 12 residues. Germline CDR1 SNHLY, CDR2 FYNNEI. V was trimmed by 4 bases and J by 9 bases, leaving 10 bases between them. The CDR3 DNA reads TGTGCCAGCAGTGCGGAGGTTCTGCCCCAGCATTTT. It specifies CASSAEVLPQHF.

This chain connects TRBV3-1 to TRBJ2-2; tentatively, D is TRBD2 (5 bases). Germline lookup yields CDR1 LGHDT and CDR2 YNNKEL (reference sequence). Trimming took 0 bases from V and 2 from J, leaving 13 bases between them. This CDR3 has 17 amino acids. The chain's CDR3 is CASSQETQRDNTGELFF. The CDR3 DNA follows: TGTGCCAGCAGCCAAGAAACTCAGAGGGATAACACCGGGGAGCTGTTTTTT.

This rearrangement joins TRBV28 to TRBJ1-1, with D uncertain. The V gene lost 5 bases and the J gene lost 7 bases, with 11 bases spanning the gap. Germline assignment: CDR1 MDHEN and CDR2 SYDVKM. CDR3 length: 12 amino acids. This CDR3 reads CASSQVHNEAFF. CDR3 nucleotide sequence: TGTGCCAGCAGTCAGGTTCATAATGAAGCTTTCTTT.

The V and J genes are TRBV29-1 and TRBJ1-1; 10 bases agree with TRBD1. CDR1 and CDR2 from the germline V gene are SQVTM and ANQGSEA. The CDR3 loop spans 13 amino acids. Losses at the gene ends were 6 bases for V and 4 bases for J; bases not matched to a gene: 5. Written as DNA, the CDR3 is TGCAGCGTCCGGACAGGGGGTGGCACTGAAGCTTTCTTT. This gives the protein CSVRTGGGTEAFF.

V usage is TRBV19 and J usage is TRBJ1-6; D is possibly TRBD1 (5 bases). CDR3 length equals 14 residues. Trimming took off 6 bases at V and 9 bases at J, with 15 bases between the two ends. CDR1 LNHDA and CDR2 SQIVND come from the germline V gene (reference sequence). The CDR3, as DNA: TGTGCCAGTAGCCTGGACGGGGCTGGTTCACCCCTCCACTTT. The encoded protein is CASSLDGAGSPLHF. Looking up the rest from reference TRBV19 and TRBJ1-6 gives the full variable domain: DGGITQSPKYLFRKEGQNVTLSCEQNLNHDAMYWYRQDPGQGLRLIYYSQIVNDFQKGDIAEGYSVSREKKESFPLTVTSAQKNPTAFYLCASSLDGAGSPLHFGNGTRLTVT.